These 27 T cell receptor beta chains were all obtained from the same sample, sequenced in a study of cytomegalovirus exposure and HLA in healthy donors. With 60 Vbeta and 13 Jbeta primers, the PCR was carried out. Profiling relied on immunoSEQ multiplex PCR, and the TCRdb table lists in-frame clones only, not all of them. The sample has 99,000 or so clones; roughly 13% are singletons. Input material: PBMCs. The receptors come from a man aged 35 to 55 in good health and CMV-seropositive.

The chain joins TRBV4-2 to TRBJ1-5; 7 nucleotides line up with TRBD1. Per the germline V gene, CDR1 is LGHNA and CDR2 is YNFKEQ. The CDR3 consists of 16 residues. V was pared by 3 bases and J by 3 bases, with 8 bases of the junction left unmatched. Written as DNA, the CDR3 is TGTGCCAGCAGCCACCAGGACAGGTCGTACAATCAGCCCCAGCATTTT. Its protein is CASSHQDRSYNQPQHF.

V and J are TRBV29-1 and TRBJ2-2, with D uncertain. Per the germline V gene, CDR1 is SQVTM and CDR2 is ANQGSEA. V gave up 7 bases and J gave up 2 bases, with 5 bases separating them. The CDR3 runs 11 residues. Written as DNA, the CDR3 is TGCAGCGCCCTTAACACCGGGGAGCTGTTTTTT. This encodes CSALNTGELFF.

J is TRBJ1-5 and V is TRBV27, with TRBD1 matching over 7 bases. The CDR3 has 13 amino acids. Germline trimming cut 6 bases from V and 9 bases from J; bases unmatched to any gene: 8. CDR1 is MNHEY, CDR2 SMNVEV, per germline (reference sequence). This chain's CDR3 is CASRGQSSGPQHF. The CDR3, as DNA: TGTGCCAGCAGGGGACAGTCTTCTGGGCCCCAGCATTTT.

As for this clone: At one of its ends the junction is not consistent with the germline gene, which may arise from a read error. The chain links TRBV27 to TRBJ1-1; no reliable D call. The CDR3 is made up of 11 amino acids. Per the germline V gene, CDR1 is MNHEY and CDR2 is SMNVEV (reference sequence). In DNA form, the CDR3 reads TGTGCCAGAAGTTTAGGTAGTGAAGCTTTCTTT. Protein sequence: CARSLGSEAFF.

This rearrangement joins TRBV5-1 to TRBJ2-7, with D possibly being TRBD1 (5 bases). The germline V gene has CDR1 SGHRS and CDR2 YFSETQ. The V gene lost 4 bases and the J gene lost 8 bases, with 13 bases spanning the gap. The CDR3 is made up of 12 amino acids. The CDR3 region has the DNA TGCGCCAGCAGCCTTAACCAGGGTAAGCAGTACTTC. As protein: CASSLNQGKQYF.

This clone was found a few times. J is TRBJ2-7 and V is TRBV7-2, with D unclear. From germline, CDR1 is SGHTA and CDR2 FQGNSA. The CDR3 loop spans 12 amino acids. The V and J ends lost 2 bases and 5 bases respectively, with 7 bases between them. In nucleotides, the CDR3 is TGTGCCAGCAGCTTAATGGCACACGAGCAGTACTTC. It codes for CASSLMAHEQYF. Using reference TRBV7-2 and TRBJ2-7 for the parts outside the CDR3, the full variable domain is GAGVSQSPSNKVTEKGKDVELRCDPISGHTALYWYRQSLGQGLEFLIYFQGNSAPDKSGLPSDRFSAERTGGSVSTLTIQRTQQEDSAVYLCASSLMAHEQYFGPGTRLTVT.

This clone has only a few counts. The gene calls are TRBV6-1 and TRBJ2-5; possible D gene TRBD1, 5 bases. The V and J ends lost 2 bases and 5 bases respectively, with 9 bases between them. The CDR3 contains 13 residues. Germline V gene data show CDR1 as MNHNS and CDR2 as SASEGT. CDR3 DNA: TGTGCCAGCAGTGAACCAGGGATGGAGACCCAGTACTTC. Protein product: CASSEPGMETQYF.

The rearrangement uses TRBV19 and TRBJ2-1; 12 bases match TRBD2. Germline CDR1 is LNHDA and CDR2 is SQIVND (reference sequence). The CDR3 consists of 15 residues. The V segment lost 4 bases and the J segment 10 bases; nucleotides outside the gene matches: 8. The CDR3 sequence is CASSTGILAGGEQFF. CDR3 nucleotides: TGTGCCAGTAGTACGGGAATCCTAGCGGGAGGGGAGCAGTTCTTC.

This clone came up a few times. The J gene is TRBJ1-5, the V gene TRBV6-5; 9 bases align to TRBD1. CDR1 and CDR2 from the germline V gene are MNHEY and SVGAGI. Trimming at V came to 5 bases and at J to 4 bases, leaving 6 bases not matched to a gene. The CDR3 is 15 residues long. The CDR3 loop is CASSGGQGQNQPQHF. The CDR3 coding sequence is TGTGCCAGCAGTGGGGGACAGGGACAAAATCAGCCCCAGCATTTT.

This chain joins TRBV21-1 and TRBJ2-2; the table assigns TRBD2, which was not confirmed against the DNA. TRBV21-1 is designated a pseudogene. The CDR3 totals 17 residues. The CDR3 protein is CASSKVMRLAGTGELFF. The CDR3 nucleotides read TGTGCCAGCAGCAAAGTTATGAGACTAGCGGGTACCGGGGAGCTGTTTTTT.

The chain employs TRBV7-6 and TRBJ2-1; 7 nucleotides match TRBD2. The CDR3 consists of 13 residues. Trimming removed 8 bases from V and 10 bases from J; junction bases left unmatched: 11. Germline V gene data show CDR1 as SGHVS and CDR2 as FNYEAQ. The CDR3 here is CASSGGEGQEQFF. DNA of the CDR3: TGTGCCAGCTCCGGAGGGGAGGGCCAGGAGCAGTTCTTC.

This clone was detected a few times. The chain uses TRBV19 and TRBJ2-7, with 9 bases that match TRBD1. CDR3 size: 15 residues. Trimming removed 5 bases from V and 2 bases from J; junction bases left unmatched: 7. Germline lookup yields CDR1 LNHDA and CDR2 SQIVND (reference sequence). This CDR3 is CASSRGQGLAYEQYF. For the CDR3, the DNA is TGTGCCAGTAGTCGGGGACAGGGACTCGCCTACGAGCAGTACTTC.

This chain joins TRBV9 and TRBJ2-4; 8 bases are a match to TRBD1. CDR1 SGDLS and CDR2 YYNGEE come from the germline V gene. The J segment lost 8 bases and the V segment lost 0 bases, leaving 7 bases of the junction unmatched. The CDR3 contains 15 residues. The DNA of the CDR3 is TGTGCCAGCAGCGTAGAAAGAGACAGGGGAGACATTCAGTACTTC. Its translation is CASSVERDRGDIQYF.

This clone was seen a few times. CDR3 DNA: TGTGCCAGCAGCCCCGGGGGGCGGGATCAAGAGACCCAGTACTTC. As protein: CASSPGGRDQETQYF. The V and J genes are TRBV11-3 and TRBJ2-5; weak D call: TRBD2 (7 bases). V was clipped by 5 bases and J by 2 bases, with 15 bases between them. This CDR3 is built from 15 residues. Germline loops: CDR1 SGHNT, CDR2 YENEEA.

This clone was seen only once. The J gene is TRBJ2-1, the V gene TRBV15, with 7 bases fitting TRBD2. Unmatched junction bases numbered 6, after V lost 5 bases and J lost 8 bases. The germline V gene has CDR1 LNHNV and CDR2 YYDKDF (reference sequence). CDR3 size: 13 residues. CDR3 coding DNA: TGTGCCACCAGCCCTTTAGGGAGGGATGAGCAGTTCTTC. Translated: CATSPLGRDEQFF.

There are a few counts of this clone. J is TRBJ2-1 and V is TRBV7-2, with D perhaps TRBD1 (5 bases). V was trimmed by 5 bases and J by 5 bases, leaving 13 bases between them. From germline, CDR1 is SGHTA and CDR2 FQGNSA. This CDR3 comprises 14 residues. In nucleotides, the CDR3 is TGTGCCAGCAGCGTAACGACAGATAACAATGAGCAGTTCTTC. Amino acids: CASSVTTDNNEQFF.

This clone was seen only a few times. The chain couples TRBV5-1 to TRBJ2-3, with D possibly matching TRBD1 (5 bases). Per the germline V gene, CDR1 is SGHRS and CDR2 is YFSETQ. This CDR3 is built from 14 residues. V lost 3 bases and J 3 bases, leaving 11 bases between the germline ends. Written as DNA, the CDR3 is TGCGCCAGCAGCTGGACAAGGGATACAGATACGCAGTATTTT. The encoded protein is CASSWTRDTDTQYF.

This clone has more than one count but fewer than ten. Because the CDR3 is missing its conserved closing phenylalanine or tryptophan, this is likely a read error. The limits of the CDR3 on the DNA are not certain, so only TCRdb's listed CDR3 is given. The identical CDR3 is also encoded by other nucleotide sequences in the sample. J is TRBJ1-2 and V is TRBV29-1; the table's D call of TRBD1 was not tested on the DNA. The CDR3 has 9 amino acids, counting both end residues. Looked up from germline, CDR1 is SQVTM and CDR2 is ANQGSEA. CDR3 sequence: CSAGGGYTV.

In this sample, this clone turned up a few times. The chain couples TRBV4-1 to TRBJ2-1; the match to TRBD1 covers 7 bases. The V gene's germline CDR1 is MGHRA and CDR2 YSYEKL. Unmatched junction bases numbered 11, after V lost 4 bases and J lost 5 bases. The CDR3 sequence is 16 residues long. CDR3 loop: CASSLVQGRSDNEQFF. The CDR3 bases are TGCGCCAGCAGCCTCGTACAGGGGAGATCGGACAATGAGCAGTTCTTC.

The rearrangement links TRBV30 to TRBJ1-2; a possible D gene is TRBD1 (5 bases). Deletions cut 0 bases from V and 8 bases from J, with 13 bases between. This CDR3 region has 13 residues. The germline V gene has CDR1 GTSNPN and CDR2 SVGIG (reference sequence). The CDR3 nucleotides are TGTGCCTGGAGTGTCGGTGAAGGGGTCGGCTACACCTTC. Translation gives CAWSVGEGVGYTF.

This clone was counted a few times. The chain joins TRBV18 to TRBJ1-1; 8 nucleotides match TRBD1. The V and J ends lost 2 bases and 6 bases, in that order; junction bases with no gene match: 14. CDR1 and CDR2 from the germline V gene are KGHSH and LQKENI. The CDR3 is 17 residues long. CDR3: CASSPGSNRGSYAEAFF. The CDR3 DNA sequence: TGTGCCAGCTCACCAGGATCGAACAGGGGGAGTTACGCTGAAGCTTTCTTT.

This clone was found many times. The chain is built from TRBV11-1 and TRBJ2-3, with TRBD1 matching over 10 bases. The CDR3 covers 14 residues. The ends lost 7 bases at V and 4 bases at J; junction bases unmatched: 5. Germline lookup yields CDR1 SGHAT and CDR2 FQDESV (reference sequence). The DNA of the CDR3 is TGTGCCAGCAAATGGACAGGGGGATCAGATACGCAGTATTTT. This codes for CASKWTGGSDTQYF.

There are a few counts of this clone. The chain joins TRBV6-5 to TRBJ1-2; D possibly corresponds to TRBD1 (5 bases). The CDR3 spans 16 residues. Per germline, CDR1 MNHEY and CDR2 SVGAGI. V lost 4 bases and J 5 bases, leaving 20 bases between the germline ends. CDR3 in amino acids: CASSSRGGGGGYGYTF. The CDR3 DNA sequence: TGTGCCAGCAGTTCACGCGGGGGGGGAGGAGGATATGGCTACACCTTC.

The rearrangement links TRBV5-1 to TRBJ1-3; 8 nucleotides match TRBD1. Germline V gene lookup returns CDR1 SGHRS and CDR2 YFSETQ. V was clipped by 0 bases and J by 4 bases; unmatched bases: 0. This CDR3 is 14 amino acids long. The CDR3 loop reads CASSLGDRGNTIYF. The DNA of the CDR3 is TGCGCCAGCAGCTTGGGGGACAGGGGAAACACCATATATTTT.

Only a few counts were recorded for this clone. The DNA of the CDR3 is TGTGCCAGCAGTGAGGAGCAGGGTGATCAGCCCCAGCATTTT. Translation: CASSEEQGDQPQHF. This chain uses TRBV2 with TRBJ1-5; D may be TRBD1 (5 bases). Germline CDR1 reads SNHLY; CDR2 reads FYNNEI. The CDR3 sequence is 14 residues long. The V and J ends lost 3 bases and 5 bases respectively, with 11 bases between them.

This clone turned up a few times. V gene TRBV7-2 combines with J gene TRBJ2-7, with 10 bases identical to TRBD2. The V gene end was trimmed by 1 base and the J gene end by 2 bases; junction bases not matched to a gene: 5. The CDR3 is 16 amino acids. Germline CDR1 reads SGHTA; CDR2 reads FQGNSA. The CDR3 sequence: CASSLVGTSATYEQYF. Written as DNA, the CDR3 is TGTGCCAGCAGCTTAGTGGGGACTAGCGCAACCTACGAGCAGTACTTC.

This clone showed up just a few times. This CDR3 is CAPSAGTDQPQHF. The CDR3 bases are TGTGCCCCTTCGGCAGGGACTGATCAGCCCCAGCATTTT. The V call is TRBV6-5, the J call TRBJ1-5; the D gene is possibly TRBD1 (5 bases). The CDR3 has 13 amino acids. The V gene's germline CDR1 is MNHEY and CDR2 SVGAGI. V was trimmed by 11 bases and J by 5 bases, leaving 16 bases between them.